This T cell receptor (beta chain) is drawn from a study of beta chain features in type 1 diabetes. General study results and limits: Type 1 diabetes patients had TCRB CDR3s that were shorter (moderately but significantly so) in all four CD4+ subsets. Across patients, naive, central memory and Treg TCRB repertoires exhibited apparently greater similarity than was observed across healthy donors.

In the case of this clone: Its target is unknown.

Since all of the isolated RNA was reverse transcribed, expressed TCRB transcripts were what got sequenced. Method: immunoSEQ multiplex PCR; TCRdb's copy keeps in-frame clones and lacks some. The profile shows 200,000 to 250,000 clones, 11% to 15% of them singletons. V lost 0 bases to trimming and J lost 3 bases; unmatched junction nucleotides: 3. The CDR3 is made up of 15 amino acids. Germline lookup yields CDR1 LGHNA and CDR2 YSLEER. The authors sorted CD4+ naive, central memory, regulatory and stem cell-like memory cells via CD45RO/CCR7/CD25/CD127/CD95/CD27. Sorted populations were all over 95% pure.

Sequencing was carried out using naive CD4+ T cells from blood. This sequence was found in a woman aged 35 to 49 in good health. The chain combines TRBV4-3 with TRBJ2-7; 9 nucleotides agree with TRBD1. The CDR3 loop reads CASSQEQGAHYEQYF. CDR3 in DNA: TGCGCCAGCAGCCAAGAACAGGGGGCTCACTACGAGCAGTACTTC.